The subject of this entry is one T cell receptor beta chain. No antigen is known for it. The CDR3 starts with the cysteine, ends with the phenylalanine, and has 15 residues. The DNA sequence is not available. CDR1 and CDR2, per the germline V gene, are SGHDT and YYEEEE. This sample is part of a study of monozygotic twins with inflammatory bowel disease (dated by TCRdb to about 2019). As for the study more broadly: A total of approximately 28 monozygotic twin pairs were included in the full study, comprising nine German pairs (four IBD-concordant, five IBD-discordant) and 19 IBD-discordant Danish pairs. Disease-associated traits were sought mainly through comparisons between IBD patients and their genetically identical healthy co-twins within discordant pairs. Each individual had, on average, about 151 000 unique TCRalpha sequences and 181 000 unique TCRbeta sequences available for analysis.

The library was obtained by 5' RACE. Each TCR library was prepared from roughly 3.5 ug of total RNA. For each sample, cDNA was synthesized in eight separate reactions using SMARTScribe reverse transcriptase. During cDNA synthesis, template switching was used to introduce unique molecular identifiers that contained a 6-nucleotide sample barcode. Amplification of TCRalpha and TCRbeta cDNA involved two nested PCRs of roughly 16 and 10 cycles, and each PCR was followed by bead purification. Before amplification, cDNA was treated with uracil DNA-glycosylase and purified using the QIAquick PCR purification kit. The second PCR was the step at which Illumina TruSeq-compatible adapters and sample-specific barcodes were added. Library quality and concentration were checked on TapeStation and Qubit, and libraries were pooled at about 5 ng each. The pooled libraries were sequenced with 2 x 100 bp reads and custom sequencing primers on an Illumina HiSeq2500 single-index Rapid Run. Per the original workflow: MiGEC version 1.2.6 was used for UMI-based consensus assembly, which corrected PCR and sequencing errors. MiXCR version 2.1.1 was used to carry out V(D)J alignment, clonotype assembly and CDR3 extraction. To normalise gene usage, clonotype sharing and MAIT/NKT TCR abundance, the top 1000, 10 000 and 20 000 clonotypes in each sample were analysed. After downsampling to 27 000 UMIs, diversity was calculated as the inverse Simpson index using the vegan R package. Paired Mann-Whitney U tests were applied to discordant twin pairs, and Benjamini-Hochberg correction was used for multiple testing. After TCRdb reprocessed the reads, each CDR3 protein sequence was kept as one row, without DNA. These V and J calls originate from TCRdb's pipeline instead of the authors' own analysis. The table kept for this sample lists over 100,000 distinct CDR3 sequences. The ten largest clones take up about an eighth of the sample.

The investigation overall reported the following: A decrease in TCRbeta repertoire diversity, as measured by inverse Simpson index, was observed in IBD patients compared with their healthy co-twins. Repertoire similarity did not differ between concordant and discordant twins, which could be due to limited statistical power. IBD patients shared fewer clonotypes with other individuals than healthy twins did, most markedly in patients showing signs of disease activity. No single strong signal or clonotype linked to IBD turned up in the results, so the idea that one exists was not supported. Because patients were on differing immunosuppressive treatments, the repertoires may have picked up extra background noise and inter-individual variability. Different T cell subtypes could not be distinguished in the analysis.

A roughly 2.5 ml peripheral blood sample was drawn into PAXgene tubes per donor and stored at -80°C. Total RNA was isolated from whole blood with the PAXgene blood miRNA kit on an automated QIAcube, without T cell sorting. Peripheral blood from monozygotic twin pairs concordant or discordant for inflammatory bowel disease was subjected to deep TCRalpha and TCRbeta repertoire profiling with unique molecular barcoding. Smoking habits were recorded for all twin pairs, and each individual was classified as a current, former or never smoker. Recombination connected TRBV5-6 to TRBJ2-7; TCRdb gives TRBD2 as the D gene, but with no DNA this cannot be confirmed. Sequencing was done on a sample of blood. The sequence came from a human donor with ulcerative colitis or Crohn's disease, or a healthy co-twin of an affected twin (not recorded which). The CDR3 protein is CASSRRALATYEQYF.